Below, 18 T cell receptor beta chains from the same sample are listed, as sequenced in a study of blood T cell repertoires in COVID-19. The method was immunoSEQ multiplex PCR; TCRdb's version includes in-frame clones alone and lacks a portion of them. The data hold roughly 300,000 clones, with roughly nine tenths observed a single time. What was sequenced was PBMCs or T cells enriched from blood (not recorded which). The receptors come from a woman aged 25-40 years who had recovered from COVID-19.

The sample holds one count of this clone. The V call is TRBV30, the J call TRBJ1-6; tentative D call: TRBD1 (5 bases). CDR1 and CDR2 (germline): GTSNPN, SVGIG (reference sequence). This CDR3 has 15 residues. V was cut by 2 bases and J by 8 bases, with 16 bases left in between. The DNA of the CDR3 is TGTGCCTGGAGTCCCGACAGTCACCCCTATTCACCCCTCCACTTT. This sequence encodes CAWSPDSHPYSPLHF.

This sequence joins TRBV5-1 and TRBJ2-1, with 8 nucleotides matching TRBD2. The CDR3 sequence is 15 residues long. V was pared by 3 bases and J by 2 bases, with 4 bases of the junction left unmatched. Germline V gene lookup returns CDR1 SGHRS and CDR2 YFSETQ. The CDR3 DNA reads TGCGCCAGCAGCTACCTAGCGGGCGCCTACAATGAGCAGTTCTTC. As protein: CASSYLAGAYNEQFF.

The V and J genes are TRBV9 and TRBJ2-3; 11 nucleotides match TRBD2. The V gene's germline CDR1 is SGDLS and CDR2 YYNGEE. V lost 6 bases, J lost 6 bases, and 6 bases stayed unmatched. The CDR3 contains 14 residues. The CDR3 reads CASTLGTSGDTQYF. The CDR3 coding sequence is TGTGCCAGCACCCTGGGGACTAGCGGTGATACGCAGTATTTT.

The chain carries TRBV30 and TRBJ2-1; 11 nucleotides align to TRBD1. Germline V CDR1 and CDR2: GTSNPN, SVGIG (reference sequence). This CDR3 is built from 13 residues. The V gene end was trimmed by 2 bases and the J gene end by 9 bases; junction bases not matched to a gene: 3. CDR3 region: CAWSPGTGGEQFF. CDR3 nucleotide sequence: TGTGCCTGGAGTCCTGGGACAGGGGGTGAGCAGTTCTTC.

V gene TRBV5-1 combines with J gene TRBJ1-5; the D gene is possibly TRBD1 (6 bases). The ends were cut back, 4 bases at V and 9 bases at J, with 17 bases in the middle. The CDR3 spans 14 residues. Germline CDR1 is SGHRS and CDR2 is YFSETQ. The CDR3 coding sequence is TGCGCCAGCAGCGAAAAACAGGGAGCCGGGCCCCAGCATTTT. Translation: CASSEKQGAGPQHF.

The chain is built from TRBV10-3 and TRBJ2-1; TRBD1 might be the D (6 bases). The germline V and J ends were trimmed by 7 bases and 0 bases, with 10 bases remaining between them. Germline V lookup: CDR1 ENHRY, CDR2 SYGVKD. The CDR3 runs 14 residues. The CDR3 here is CAIKGQSSYNEQFF. CDR3 DNA sequence: TGTGCCATCAAAGGACAGAGCTCCTACAATGAGCAGTTCTTC.

The chain couples TRBV18 to TRBJ2-1; weak D call: TRBD2 (6 bases). The germline V gene encodes CDR1 KGHSH and CDR2 LQKENI. This CDR3 has 14 amino acids. The ends were cut back, 2 bases at V and 6 bases at J, with 11 bases in the middle. For the CDR3, the DNA is TGTGCCAGCTCACCAACGAGGGAGGTCAATGAGCAGTTCTTC. It codes for CASSPTREVNEQFF.

The genes are TRBV6-5 and TRBJ1-2; TRBD1 is a possible D gene (5 bases). Germline CDR1 reads MNHEY; CDR2 reads SVGAGI. V dropped 6 bases and J dropped 4 bases, with 9 bases sitting between them. CDR3 length: 12 amino acids. The CDR3 sequence is CASREGTYGYTF. For the CDR3, the DNA is TGTGCCAGCAGGGAGGGGACCTATGGCTACACCTTC.

The chain recombines TRBV28 with TRBJ1-1, with TRBD1 identical over 7 bases. V lost 6 bases to trimming and J lost 2 bases; unmatched junction nucleotides: 6. This CDR3 spans 14 amino acids. CDR1 MDHEN and CDR2 SYDVKM come from the germline V gene. For the CDR3, the DNA is TGTGCCAGCAGAGCTGACAGGGATAACACTGAAGCTTTCTTT. It encodes CASRADRDNTEAFF.

This clone was detected a few times. The chain uses TRBV12-3 or TRBV12-4 and TRBJ2-7; TRBD1 matches 8 bases. Germline trimming cut 6 bases from V and 6 bases from J; bases unmatched to any gene: 4. The CDR3 spans 12 residues. CDR3 sequence: CASSPGGPEQYF. The CDR3, as DNA: TGTGCCAGCAGCCCAGGGGGCCCCGAGCAGTACTTC.

The genes are TRBV2 and TRBJ1-1; TRBD1 matches 7 bases. This CDR3 has 13 amino acids. V lost 7 bases to trimming and J lost 5 bases; unmatched junction nucleotides: 7. Germline V gene data show CDR1 as SNHLY and CDR2 as FYNNEI. CDR3 DNA sequence: TGTGCCAGCAACTCAGGGGGAGTGACTGAAGCTTTCTTT. Protein: CASNSGGVTEAFF.

This clone appeared once. One end of the junction varies from germline; a read error may be responsible. The rearrangement uses TRBV7-7 and TRBJ2-3, with 10 bases fitting TRBD1. Germline-derived CDR1 and CDR2 are SSHAT and FNYEAQ (reference sequence). This CDR3 spans 15 amino acids. The CDR3 here is CASSPGQGSTDTQYF. CDR3 coding DNA: TGTGCTAGCAGCCCGGGACAGGGGTCCACAGATACGCAGTATTTT.

This clone occurred a few times. The chain joins TRBV4-1 to TRBJ1-5; D perhaps matches TRBD1 (6 bases). Germline lookup yields CDR1 MGHRA and CDR2 YSYEKL. Trimming stripped 1 base from V and 7 bases from J, with 17 bases between. The CDR3 is 16 amino acids. CDR3: CASSQVELGGGQPQHF. For the CDR3, the DNA is TGCGCCAGCAGCCAAGTCGAGTTAGGGGGTGGACAGCCCCAGCATTTT.

This clone showed up just once. The CDR3 loop reads CASSQDRDRRRDGYTF. The CDR3, as DNA: TGCGCCAGCAGCCAAGACCGGGACAGGCGGAGAGATGGCTACACCTTC. The gene calls are TRBV4-1 and TRBJ1-2, with 8 nucleotides matching TRBD1. V gave up 0 bases and J gave up 6 bases; unmatched junction bases: 9. CDR1 and CDR2 (germline): MGHRA, YSYEKL. This CDR3 has 16 residues.

The rearrangement links TRBV27 to TRBJ1-2; D unclear. This CDR3 spans 13 amino acids. Per germline, CDR1 MNHEY and CDR2 SMNVEV (reference sequence). The ends were cut back, 6 bases at V and 8 bases at J, with 16 bases in the middle. CDR3 protein: CASSSGPGRGYTF. In nucleotides, the CDR3 is TGTGCCAGCAGCTCCGGGCCTGGGAGGGGCTACACCTTC.

V is TRBV28 and J is TRBJ1-4; the match to TRBD1 covers 7 bases. J lost 8 bases, V lost 8 bases, and 8 bases had no gene match. The germline CDR1 and CDR2 sequences are MDHEN and SYDVKM. The CDR3 has 13 residues. The CDR3 spells CASRDSVREKLFF. The CDR3 DNA reads TGTGCCAGCCGGGACAGCGTGCGGGAAAAACTGTTTTTT.

This chain joins TRBV18 and TRBJ1-2; tentatively, D is TRBD1 (5 bases). This CDR3 is 13 amino acids long. Germline V gene lookup returns CDR1 KGHSH and CDR2 LQKENI. The V and J ends lost 3 bases and 8 bases respectively, with 13 bases between them. CDR3 amino acids: CASSPRRDEGYTF. In nucleotides, the CDR3 is TGTGCCAGCTCACCGAGGAGGGACGAAGGCTACACCTTC.

The chain carries TRBV19 and TRBJ1-1; 8 nucleotides align to TRBD1. The V and J ends lost 6 bases and 5 bases, in that order; junction bases with no gene match: 8. Looked up from germline, CDR1 is LNHDA and CDR2 is SQIVND (reference sequence). The CDR3 is 14 amino acids. CDR3 DNA sequence: TGTGCCAGTAGAATACCAGGGGGCCTAACTGAAGCTTTCTTT. It codes for CASRIPGGLTEAFF.